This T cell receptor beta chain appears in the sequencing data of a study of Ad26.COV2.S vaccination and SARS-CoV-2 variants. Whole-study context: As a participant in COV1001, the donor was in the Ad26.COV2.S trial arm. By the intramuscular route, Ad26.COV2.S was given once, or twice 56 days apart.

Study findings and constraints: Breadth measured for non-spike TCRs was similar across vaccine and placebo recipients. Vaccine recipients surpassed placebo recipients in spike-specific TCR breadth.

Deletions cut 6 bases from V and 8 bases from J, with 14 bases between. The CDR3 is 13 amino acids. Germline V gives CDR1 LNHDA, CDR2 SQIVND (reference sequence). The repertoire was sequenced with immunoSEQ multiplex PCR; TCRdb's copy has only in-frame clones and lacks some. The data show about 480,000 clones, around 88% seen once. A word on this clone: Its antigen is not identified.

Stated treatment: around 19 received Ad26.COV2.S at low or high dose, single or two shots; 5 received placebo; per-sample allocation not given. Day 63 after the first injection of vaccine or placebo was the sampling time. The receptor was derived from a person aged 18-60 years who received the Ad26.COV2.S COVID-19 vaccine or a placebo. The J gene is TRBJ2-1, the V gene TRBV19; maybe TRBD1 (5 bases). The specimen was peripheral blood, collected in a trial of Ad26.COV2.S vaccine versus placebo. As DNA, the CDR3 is TGTGCCAGTAGGAAGACAGTCGGGTATGAGCAGTTCTTC. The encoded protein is CASRKTVGYEQFF. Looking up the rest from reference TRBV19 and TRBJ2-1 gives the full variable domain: DGGITQSPKYLFRKEGQNVTLSCEQNLNHDAMYWYRQDPGQGLRLIYYSQIVNDFQKGDIAEGYSVSREKKESFPLTVTSAQKNPTAFYLCASRKTVGYEQFFGPGTRLTVL.